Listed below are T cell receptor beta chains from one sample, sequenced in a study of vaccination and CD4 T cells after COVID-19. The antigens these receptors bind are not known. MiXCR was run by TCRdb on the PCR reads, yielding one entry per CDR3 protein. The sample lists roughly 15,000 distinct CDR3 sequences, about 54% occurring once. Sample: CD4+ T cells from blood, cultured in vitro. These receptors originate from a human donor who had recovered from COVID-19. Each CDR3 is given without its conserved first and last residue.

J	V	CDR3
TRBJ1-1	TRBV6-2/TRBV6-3	ASKDATGTGVDTEAF
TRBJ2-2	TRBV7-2	ASSVTRLYTGELF
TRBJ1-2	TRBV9	ASSFRVGYGYT
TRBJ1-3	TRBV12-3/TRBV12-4	ASSLSPGNTIY
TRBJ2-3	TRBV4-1	ASSTQRTGGRDTQY
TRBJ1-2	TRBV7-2	ASRLDRESGYT
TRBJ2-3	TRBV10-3	AISDVAGVTDTQY
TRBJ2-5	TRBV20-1	SAREWGTTGRAPQETQY
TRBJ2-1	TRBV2	GTTWGFNEQF
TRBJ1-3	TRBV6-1	ASSLTGFGNTIY
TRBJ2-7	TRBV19	ASSLGTQTFAGSYEQY
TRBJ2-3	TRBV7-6	ASSPTSATDTQY
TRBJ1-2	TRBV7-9	ASSQIIANYGYT
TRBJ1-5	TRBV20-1	SARNPRGNQPQH
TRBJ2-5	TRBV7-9	AWGDRPETQY
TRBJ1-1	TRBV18	ASSPREGGAF
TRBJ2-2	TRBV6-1	IVEAGVTGELF
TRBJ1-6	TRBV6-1	ASSEASNSPLH
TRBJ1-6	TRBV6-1	ASSRRKAAYNSPLH
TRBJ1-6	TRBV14	ASSQSGENSPLH
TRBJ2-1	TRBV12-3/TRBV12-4	ASSGKLAEGYNEQF
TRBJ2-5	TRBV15	ATSVGRPRETQY
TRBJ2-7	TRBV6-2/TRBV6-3	ASSYWDRVTYEQY
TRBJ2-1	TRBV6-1	ASHRGTSKYEQF
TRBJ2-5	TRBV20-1	SAQTLYQETQY
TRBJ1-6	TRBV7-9	ASSAGRQGYSPLH
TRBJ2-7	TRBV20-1	SITSGASYEQY
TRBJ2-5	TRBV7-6	ASSYHQTSGRMKETQY
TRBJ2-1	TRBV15	ATSNLGPYNEQF
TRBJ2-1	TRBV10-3	AISENGGYNEQF
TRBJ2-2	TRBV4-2	ASSPTSGSRGGELF
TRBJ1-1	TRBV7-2	ASSAFPRGMRTEAF
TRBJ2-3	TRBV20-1	SARSSELASFADTQY
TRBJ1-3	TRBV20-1	SGQGGGEGNTIY
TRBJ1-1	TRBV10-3	AIRAQEQYGAF
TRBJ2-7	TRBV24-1	ATSDRGRGEQY
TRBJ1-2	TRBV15	ATRTGDWSYGYT
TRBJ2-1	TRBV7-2	ASSLARGGAAEQF
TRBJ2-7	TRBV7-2	ASSLNYEQY
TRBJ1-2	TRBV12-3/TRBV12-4	ASNEGQGRGYT
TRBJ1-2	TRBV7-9	ASSLRGADNGYT
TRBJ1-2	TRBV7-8	ASSLSHRIYGYT
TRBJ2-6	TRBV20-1	SARDRSSGANVLT
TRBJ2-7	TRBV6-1	ASSPSVGRASYEQY
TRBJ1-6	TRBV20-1	SATRDRRNSPLH
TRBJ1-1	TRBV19	ASREYMNTEAF
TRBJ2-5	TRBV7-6	ASSLEGVGTQY
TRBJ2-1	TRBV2	ASSTGVVEYNEQF
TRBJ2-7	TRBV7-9	ASSLAGGGEQY